What follows are 7 T cell receptor beta chains derived from one specimen sequenced in a study of T cells and Merkel cell carcinoma outcomes. Using immunoSEQ multiplex PCR, the repertoire was profiled, and TCRdb retains in-frame clones only, with some absent. There are about 19,000 clones in the sample; around 79% occur only once, and roughly 3.2% lies in the top ten. The material sequenced was tumor tissue from Merkel cell carcinoma. The origin of the receptors is a human donor with Merkel cell carcinoma.

A few counts support this clone. At one end the junction does not follow the germline gene, possibly because of a read error. This CDR3 is also generated by other DNA sequences in the sample. The genes are TRBV10-2 and TRBJ2-7; no clear D. Germline V gene lookup returns CDR1 WSHSY and CDR2 SAAADI. There are 14 residues in the CDR3. The CDR3 region has the DNA TGCGCCAGCAGTGAGAAGTGGGGTTCCTATGAGCAGTACTTC. It codes for CASSEKWGSYEQYF.

This clone was counted between two and nine times. V is TRBV4-1 and J is TRBJ1-4; D remains ambiguous. The germline V and J ends were trimmed by 6 bases and 7 bases, with 18 bases remaining between them. The germline V gene has CDR1 MGHRA and CDR2 YSYEKL. CDR3 length equals 15 residues. CDR3 nucleotide sequence: TGCGCCAGCAGGGCGGTTGGCCTCGCGGGTGAAAAACTGTTTTTT. As protein: CASRAVGLAGEKLFF.

V gene TRBV14 combines with J gene TRBJ1-1; D is undetermined. V dropped 6 bases and J dropped 1 base, with 12 bases sitting between them. CDR1 is SGHDN and CDR2 is FVKESK in the germline V gene. The CDR3 sequence is 14 residues long. CDR3 nucleotides: TGTGCCAGCAGTCTGGCGAGGAGGAACACTGAAGCTTTCTTT. The encoded protein is CASSLARRNTEAFF.

The gene calls are TRBV7-9 and TRBJ2-7; no clear D gene. The CDR3 is 12 amino acids. V was cut by 0 bases and J by 3 bases, with 3 bases left in between. The germline CDR1 and CDR2 sequences are SEHNR and FQNEAQ (reference sequence). Written as DNA, the CDR3 is TGTGCCAGCAGCTTAGCGCACTACGAGCAGTACTTC. The encoded protein is CASSLAHYEQYF. The variable domain in full, with the rest retrieved from reference TRBV7-9 and TRBJ2-7, is DTGVSQNPRHKITKRGQNVTFRCDPISEHNRLYWYRQTLGQGPEFLTYFQNEAQLEKSRLLSDRFSAERPKGSFSTLEIQRTEQGDSAMYLCASSLAHYEQYFGPGTRLTVT.

V and J are TRBV29-1 and TRBJ2-3; possible D gene TRBD2, 5 bases. V lost 8 bases to trimming and J lost 2 bases, with 17 bases between them. The CDR3 runs 14 residues. Germline V gene lookup returns CDR1 SQVTM and CDR2 ANQGSEA. CDR3 loop: CSFGGGQDTDTQYF. The CDR3 coding sequence is TGCAGCTTCGGAGGAGGTCAAGACACAGATACGCAGTATTTT.

This rearrangement joins TRBV19 to TRBJ2-7, with a possible D match to TRBD1 (6 bases). Germline V gene data show CDR1 as LNHDA and CDR2 as SQIVND (reference sequence). The CDR3 length is 18 residues. V was cut by 0 bases and J by 4 bases, with 22 bases left in between. CDR3 in amino acids: CASSIDGSTTGSRYEQYF. The DNA for the CDR3 is TGTGCCAGTAGTATAGATGGAAGTACAACAGGGAGTCGTTACGAGCAGTACTTC.

The V call is TRBV5-1, the J call TRBJ1-1, with D maybe TRBD1 (6 bases). Germline loops: CDR1 SGHRS, CDR2 YFSETQ. The ends were cut back, 6 bases at V and 3 bases at J, with 15 bases in the middle. The CDR3 is made up of 14 amino acids. CDR3 bases: TGCGCCAGCACACGCAGGGGAACCGACACTGAAGCTTTCTTT. Its protein product is CASTRRGTDTEAFF.